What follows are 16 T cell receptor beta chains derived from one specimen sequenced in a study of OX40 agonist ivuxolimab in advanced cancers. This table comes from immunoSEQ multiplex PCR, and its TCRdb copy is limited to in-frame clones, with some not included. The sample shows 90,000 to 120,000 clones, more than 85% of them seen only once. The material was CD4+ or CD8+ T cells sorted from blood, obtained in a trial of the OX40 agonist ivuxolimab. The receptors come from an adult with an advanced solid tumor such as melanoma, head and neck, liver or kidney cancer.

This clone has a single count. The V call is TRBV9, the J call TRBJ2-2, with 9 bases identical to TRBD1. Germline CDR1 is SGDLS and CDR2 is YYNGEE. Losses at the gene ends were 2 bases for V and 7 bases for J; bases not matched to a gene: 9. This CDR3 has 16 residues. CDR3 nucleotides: TGTGCCAGCAGCGTCAGCGGGACAGGGATGGGCGGGGAGCTGTTTTTT. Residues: CASSVSGTGMGGELFF. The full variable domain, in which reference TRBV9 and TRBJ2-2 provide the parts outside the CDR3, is DSGVTQTPKHLITATGQRVTLRCSPRSGDLSVYWYQQSLDQGLQFLIQYYNGEERAKGNILERFSAQQFPDLHSELNLSSLELGDSALYFCASSVSGTGMGGELFFGEGSRLTVL.

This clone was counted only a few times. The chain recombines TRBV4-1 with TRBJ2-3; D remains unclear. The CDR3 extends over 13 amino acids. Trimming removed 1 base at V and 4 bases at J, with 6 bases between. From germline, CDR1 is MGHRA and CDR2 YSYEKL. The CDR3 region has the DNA TGCGCCAGCAGCCAAGCGGGCTCAGATACGCAGTATTTT. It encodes CASSQAGSDTQYF.

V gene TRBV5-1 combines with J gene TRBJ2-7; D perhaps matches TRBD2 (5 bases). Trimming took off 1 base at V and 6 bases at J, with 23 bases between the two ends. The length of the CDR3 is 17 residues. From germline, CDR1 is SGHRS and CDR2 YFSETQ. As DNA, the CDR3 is TGCGCCAGCAGCTTGATGGTCGGCGGGTCTGTTACTGCCGAGCAGTACTTC. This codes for CASSLMVGGSVTAEQYF.

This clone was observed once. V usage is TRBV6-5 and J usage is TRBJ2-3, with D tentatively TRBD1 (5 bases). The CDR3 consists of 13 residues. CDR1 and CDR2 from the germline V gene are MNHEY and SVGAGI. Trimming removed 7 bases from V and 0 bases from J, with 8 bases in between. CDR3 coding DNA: TGTGCCAGCAAGACAGATAGCACAGATACGCAGTATTTT. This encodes CASKTDSTDTQYF.

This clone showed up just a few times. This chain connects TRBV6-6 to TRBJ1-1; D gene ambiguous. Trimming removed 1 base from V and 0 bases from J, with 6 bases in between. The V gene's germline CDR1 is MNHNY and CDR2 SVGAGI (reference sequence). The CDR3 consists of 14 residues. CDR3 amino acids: CASSYFSVNTEAFF. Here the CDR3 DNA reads TGTGCCAGCAGTTACTTCTCGGTGAACACTGAAGCTTTCTTT.

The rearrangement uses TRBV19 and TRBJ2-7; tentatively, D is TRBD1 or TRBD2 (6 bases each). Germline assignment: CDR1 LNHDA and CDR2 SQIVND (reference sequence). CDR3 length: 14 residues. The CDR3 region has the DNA TGTGCTCAAAGGTGGGGGGCGGACGCCTACGAGCAGTACTTC. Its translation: CAQRWGADAYEQYF.

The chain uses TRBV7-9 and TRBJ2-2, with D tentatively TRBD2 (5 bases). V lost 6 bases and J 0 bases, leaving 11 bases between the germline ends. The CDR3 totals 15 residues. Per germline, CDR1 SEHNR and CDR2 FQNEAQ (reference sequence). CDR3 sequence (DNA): TGTGCCAGCAGTCGGGGAGCAACGAACACCGGGGAGCTGTTTTTT. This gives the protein CASSRGATNTGELFF.

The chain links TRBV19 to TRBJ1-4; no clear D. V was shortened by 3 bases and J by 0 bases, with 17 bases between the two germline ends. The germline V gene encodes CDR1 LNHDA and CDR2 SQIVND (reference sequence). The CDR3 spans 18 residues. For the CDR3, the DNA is TGTGCCAGTAGTATGGGTCGGAGGAGTAGTGCAACTAATGAAAAACTGTTTTTT. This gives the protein CASSMGRRSSATNEKLFF.

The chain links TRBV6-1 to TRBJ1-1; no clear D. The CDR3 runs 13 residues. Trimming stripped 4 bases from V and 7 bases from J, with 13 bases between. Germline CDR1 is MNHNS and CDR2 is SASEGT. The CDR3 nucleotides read TGTGCCAGCAGTGCCGCAGGCGGCGGTGAAGCTTTCTTT. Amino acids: CASSAAGGGEAFF.

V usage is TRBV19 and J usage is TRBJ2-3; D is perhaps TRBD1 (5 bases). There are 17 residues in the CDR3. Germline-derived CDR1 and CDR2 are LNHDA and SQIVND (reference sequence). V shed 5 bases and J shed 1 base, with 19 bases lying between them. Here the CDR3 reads CASSFNSGHGGTDTQYF. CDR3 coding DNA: TGTGCCAGTAGTTTTAACTCAGGGCATGGGGGCACAGATACGCAGTATTTT.

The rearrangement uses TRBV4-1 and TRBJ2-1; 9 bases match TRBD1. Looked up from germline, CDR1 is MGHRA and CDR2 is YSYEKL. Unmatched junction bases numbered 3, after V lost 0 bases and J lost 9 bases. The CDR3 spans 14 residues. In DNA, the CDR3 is TGCGCCAGCAGCCAAGATAGGACAGGGGTTGAGCAGTTCTTC. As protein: CASSQDRTGVEQFF.

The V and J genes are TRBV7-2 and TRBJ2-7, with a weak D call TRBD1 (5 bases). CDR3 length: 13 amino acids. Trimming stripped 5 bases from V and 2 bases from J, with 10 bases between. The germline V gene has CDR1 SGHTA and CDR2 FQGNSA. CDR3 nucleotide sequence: TGTGCCAGCAGCCATGGACATACCTACGAGCAGTACTTC. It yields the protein CASSHGHTYEQYF.

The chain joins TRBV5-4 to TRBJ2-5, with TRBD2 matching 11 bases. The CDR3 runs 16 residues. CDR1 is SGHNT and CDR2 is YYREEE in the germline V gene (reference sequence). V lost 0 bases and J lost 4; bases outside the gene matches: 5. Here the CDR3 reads CASSLVAGGRRETQYF. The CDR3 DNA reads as TGTGCCAGCAGCTTGGTAGCGGGGGGGCGACGAGAGACCCAGTACTTC.

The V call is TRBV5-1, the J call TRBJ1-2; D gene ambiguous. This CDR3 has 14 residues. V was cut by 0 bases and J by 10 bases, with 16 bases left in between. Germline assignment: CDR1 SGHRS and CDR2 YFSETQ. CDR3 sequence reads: CASSLGQPNVDYTF. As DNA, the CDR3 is TGCGCCAGCAGCTTGGGGCAGCCTAACGTCGACTACACCTTC.

DNA of the CDR3: TGCGCCAGCAGGCGGACAGGGGCGTTTAGTACAGATACGCAGTATTTT. Amino acids: CASRRTGAFSTDTQYF. The chain has TRBV5-1 and TRBJ2-3, with 9 nucleotides matching TRBD1. V lost 5 bases, J lost 3 bases, and 10 bases stayed unmatched. CDR3 length equals 16 residues. Germline V lookup: CDR1 SGHRS, CDR2 YFSETQ.

DNA of the CDR3: TGCGCCAGCAGCTTGGAGGGGCAGATGGAGGAAAAACTGTTTTTT. Amino acids: CASSLEGQMEEKLFF. The chain couples TRBV5-1 to TRBJ1-4, with D perhaps TRBD1 (5 bases). Between the trimmed V and J ends, which lost 0 bases and 8 bases, there was a span of 14 bases. The CDR3 runs 15 residues. Germline lookup yields CDR1 SGHRS and CDR2 YFSETQ. The whole variable domain, filled in from reference TRBV5-1 and TRBJ1-4, reads KAGVTQTPRYLIKTRGQQVTLSCSPISGHRSVSWYQQTPGQGLQFLFEYFSETQRNKGNFPGRFSGRQFSNSRSEMNVSTLELGDSALYLCASSLEGQMEEKLFFGSGTQLSVL.